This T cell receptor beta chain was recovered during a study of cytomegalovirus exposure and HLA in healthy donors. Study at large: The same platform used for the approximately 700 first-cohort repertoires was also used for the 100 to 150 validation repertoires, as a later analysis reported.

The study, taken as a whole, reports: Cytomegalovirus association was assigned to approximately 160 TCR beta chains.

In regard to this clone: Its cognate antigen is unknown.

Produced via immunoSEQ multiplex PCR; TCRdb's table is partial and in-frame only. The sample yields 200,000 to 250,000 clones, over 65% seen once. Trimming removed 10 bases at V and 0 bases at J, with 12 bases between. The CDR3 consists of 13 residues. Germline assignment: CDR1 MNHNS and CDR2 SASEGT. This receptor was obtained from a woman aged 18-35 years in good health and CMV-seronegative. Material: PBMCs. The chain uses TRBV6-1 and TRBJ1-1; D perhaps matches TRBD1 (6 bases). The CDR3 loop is CATEQGLNTEAFF. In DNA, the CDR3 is TGTGCCACCGAACAGGGTTTGAACACTGAAGCTTTCTTT.